This T cell receptor beta chain was retrieved from a study of T cell responses to AZD1222 COVID-19 vaccine. Study-level points and caveats: Unmutated variant regions are reportedly the target of nearly half of TCRs that are spike-specific. Increased Spike-specific TCR breadth and depth were observed after two AZD1222 doses. Possibly, clonal diversity was underestimated; donors were largely white British and included more females.

About this clone: Its antigen is currently unknown.

Trimming cost V 5 bases and J 0 bases, with 10 bases left between them. In germline, CDR1 is MNHEY, CDR2 SVGEGT. This CDR3 comprises 14 residues. The method was immunoSEQ multiplex PCR; TCRdb's version includes in-frame clones alone and lacks a portion of them. Of roughly 150,000 clones detected, about 90% appear once; the ten largest clones hold more than 1%. The rearrangement joins TRBV6-2 or TRBV6-3 to TRBJ1-1, with a possible D match to TRBD1 (6 bases). The specimen was peripheral blood, collected 28 days after the second AZD1222 dose. The clonotype originates from an adult who received the AZD1222 COVID-19 vaccine. In DNA, the CDR3 is TGTGCCAGCAGTAGGGGGGATATGAACACTGAAGCTTTCTTT. Protein sequence: CASSRGDMNTEAFF.